This T cell receptor (beta chain) is from a study of blood T cell repertoires in COVID-19. The wider study: Some COVID-19 samples were acute and others convalescent; all came from the United States, Italy and Spain. T cells, B-cell-depleted T cells, or PBMCs provided the cDNA or gDNA that served as material.

Trimming cost V 2 bases and J 4 bases; bases outside gene matches: 2. The CDR3 is made up of 13 amino acids. In germline, CDR1 is SEHNR, CDR2 FQNEAQ (reference sequence). In the source study's methods: Amplifying reference gene primers gave estimates of nucleated cell counts. Generated by immunoSEQ multiplex PCR, the TCRdb table keeps only in-frame clones and is missing some. V and J calls and clone size are copied from that table; D and trimming were computed from the DNA. Of about 160,000 clones listed, 90% are singletons. V is TRBV7-9 and J is TRBJ2-7; 7 bases are shared with TRBD1. This clonotype originated in a man aged 50-60 years with acute or convalescent COVID-19. The sample was peripheral blood. The CDR3 nucleotides read TGTGCCAGCAGCTTAAGGGGGCCTTACGAGCAGTACTTC. It yields the protein CASSLRGPYEQYF.